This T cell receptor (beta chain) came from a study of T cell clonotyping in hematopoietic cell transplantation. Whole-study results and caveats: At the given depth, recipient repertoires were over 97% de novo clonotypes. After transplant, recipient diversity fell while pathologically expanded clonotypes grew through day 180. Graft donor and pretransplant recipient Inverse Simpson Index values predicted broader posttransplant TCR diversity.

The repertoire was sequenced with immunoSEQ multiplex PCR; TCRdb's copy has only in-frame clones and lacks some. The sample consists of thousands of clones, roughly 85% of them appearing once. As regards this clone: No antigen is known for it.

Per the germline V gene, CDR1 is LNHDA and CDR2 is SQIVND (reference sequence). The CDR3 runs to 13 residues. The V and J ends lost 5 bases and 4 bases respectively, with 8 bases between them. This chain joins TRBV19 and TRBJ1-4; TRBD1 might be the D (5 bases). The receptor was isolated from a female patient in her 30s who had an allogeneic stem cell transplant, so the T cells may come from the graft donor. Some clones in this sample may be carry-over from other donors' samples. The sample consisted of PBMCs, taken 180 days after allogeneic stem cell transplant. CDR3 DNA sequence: TGTGCCAGTAGTCGGGGGATTAATGAAAAACTGTTTTTT. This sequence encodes CASSRGINEKLFF.